This is a list of T cell receptor beta chains from one sample in a study of T cells in Graves' hyperthyroidism and ophthalmopathy. Using its own MiXCR run on the multiplex PCR reads, TCRdb lists one record per CDR3 protein. The sample holds about 580,000 distinct CDR3 sequences, about 45% seen once. The sequenced material came from peripheral blood or thyroid tissue (not recorded which). The receptors here all came from a woman aged 18 to 35 with Graves' hyperthyroidism. CDR3s include the opening cysteine and the closing phenylalanine or tryptophan. Each record gives: J gene, clone size, D gene, CDR3 length, V gene, CDR3 protein, CDR3 DNA. D genes are given only for firm matches. Clone size is shown for a subset of rows, as once, few, many or a class of expanded clone.

TRBJ1-2 . TRBD1 14 TRBV6-5 CASSYRGSGNGYTF TGTGCCAGCAGCTACAGGGGATCGGGAAATGGCTACACCTTC
TRBJ1-1 . . 12 TRBV19 CASRQGFTEAFF TGTGCCAGTAGGCAGGGTTTCACTGAAGCTTTCTTT
TRBJ1-1 once . 17 TRBV20-1 CSASSAGGTHVNTEAFF TGCAGTGCCAGCTCGGCGGGGGGGACGCACGTCAACACTGAAGCTTTCTTT
TRBJ2-7 . TRBD1 13 TRBV5-4 CASSWDRGGEQYF TGTGCCAGCAGCTGGGACAGGGGTGGCGAGCAGTACTTC
TRBJ1-2 . TRBD1 14 TRBV10-3 CAISESTGEYGYTF TGTGCCATCAGTGAGTCGACAGGGGAGTATGGCTACACCTTC
TRBJ2-2 many TRBD1 16 TRBV5-4 CASGDRDFTGTGELFF TGTGCCAGCGGGGACAGGGACTTCACGGGCACCGGGGAGCTGTTTTTT
TRBJ2-7 . TRBD1 14 TRBV6-5 CASGKTGVVYEQYF TGTGCCAGCGGAAAGACAGGGGTTGTCTACGAGCAGTACTTC
TRBJ2-1 once TRBD2 16 TRBV5-1 CASSSAGLAGRDEQFF TGCGCCAGCAGCTCCGCTGGACTAGCGGGAAGGGATGAGCAGTTCTTC
TRBJ1-1 many TRBD1 14 TRBV20-1 CSAQEGGAGTEAFF TGCAGTGCACAGGAAGGGGGCGCCGGCACTGAAGCTTTCTTT
TRBJ1-1 . . 17 TRBV20-1 CSARVSYGDRVNTEAFF TGCAGTGCTAGAGTTTCCTATGGGGATCGGGTGAACACTGAAGCTTTCTTT
TRBJ1-2 . TRBD1 12 TRBV7-2 CATADRGPGYTF TGTGCCACCGCGGACAGGGGGCCTGGCTACACCTTC
TRBJ1-1 many . 12 TRBV2 CASSDQWAEAFF TGTGCCAGCAGTGATCAGTGGGCTGAAGCTTTCTTT
TRBJ1-1 once . 15 TRBV27 CASSLLLGLRTEAFF TGTGCCAGCAGTCTACTCCTTGGACTTCGGACTGAAGCTTTCTTT